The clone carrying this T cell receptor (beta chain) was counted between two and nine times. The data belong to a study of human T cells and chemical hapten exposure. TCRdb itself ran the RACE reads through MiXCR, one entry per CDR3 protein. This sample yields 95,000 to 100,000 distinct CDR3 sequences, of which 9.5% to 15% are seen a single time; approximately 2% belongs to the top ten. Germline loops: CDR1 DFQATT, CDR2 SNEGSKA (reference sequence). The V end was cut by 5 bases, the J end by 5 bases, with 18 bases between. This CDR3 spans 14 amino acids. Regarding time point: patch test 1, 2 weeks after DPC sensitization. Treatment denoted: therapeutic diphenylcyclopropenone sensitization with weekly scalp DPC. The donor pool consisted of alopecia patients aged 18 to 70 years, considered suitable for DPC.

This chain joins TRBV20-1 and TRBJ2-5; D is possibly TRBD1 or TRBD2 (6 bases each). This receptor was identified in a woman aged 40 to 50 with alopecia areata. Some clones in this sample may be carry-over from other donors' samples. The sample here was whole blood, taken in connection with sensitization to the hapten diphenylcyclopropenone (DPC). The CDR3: CSARQPTGRETQYF. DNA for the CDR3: TGCAGTGCTCGACAGCCTACAGGGAGGGAGACCCAGTACTTC.